The sequence of this T cell receptor (beta chain) was determined in a study of T cell repertoires in cytomegalovirus infection. TCRdb reanalysed the reads using MiXCR and keeps one entry per CDR3 protein. This table has 200,000 or so distinct CDR3 sequences, roughly 28% appearing once. Germline V gene data show CDR1 as LNHDA and CDR2 as SQIVND (reference sequence). V was cut by 3 bases and J by 4 bases, with 15 bases left in between. This CDR3 spans 15 amino acids. The sequencing input was PBMCs. This clonotype originated in a human donor in good health (CMV status not recorded). Some clones in this sample may be carry-over from other donors' samples. The chain recombines TRBV19 with TRBJ1-1, with D unclear. The CDR3, as DNA: TGTGCCAGTAGTATTAGTATAGCCGTTCCCACTGAAGCTTTCTTT. Amino acids: CASSISIAVPTEAFF. Together with reference TRBV19 and TRBJ1-1, the CDR3 gives the full variable domain: DGGITQSPKYLFRKEGQNVTLSCEQNLNHDAMYWYRQDPGQGLRLIYYSQIVNDFQKGDIAEGYSVSREKKESFPLTVTSAQKNPTAFYLCASSISIAVPTEAFFGQGTRLTVV.